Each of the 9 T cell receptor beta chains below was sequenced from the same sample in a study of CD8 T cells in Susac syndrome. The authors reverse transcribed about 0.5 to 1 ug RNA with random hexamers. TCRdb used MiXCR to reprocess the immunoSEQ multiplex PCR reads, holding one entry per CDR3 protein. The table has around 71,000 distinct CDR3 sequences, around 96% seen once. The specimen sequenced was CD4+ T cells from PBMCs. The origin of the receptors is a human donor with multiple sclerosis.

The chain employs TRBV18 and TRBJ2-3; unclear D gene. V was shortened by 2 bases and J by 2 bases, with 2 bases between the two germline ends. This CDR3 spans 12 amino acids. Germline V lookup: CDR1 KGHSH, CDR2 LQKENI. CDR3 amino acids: CASSPDTDTQYF. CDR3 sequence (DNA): TGTGCCAGCTCACCAGACACAGATACGCAGTATTTT.

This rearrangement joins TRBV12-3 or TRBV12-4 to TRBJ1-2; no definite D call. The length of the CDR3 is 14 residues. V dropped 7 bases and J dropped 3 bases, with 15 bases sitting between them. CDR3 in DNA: TGTGCCAGCACTAGCCCCGGGAGTCACTATGGCTACACCTTC. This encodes CASTSPGSHYGYTF.

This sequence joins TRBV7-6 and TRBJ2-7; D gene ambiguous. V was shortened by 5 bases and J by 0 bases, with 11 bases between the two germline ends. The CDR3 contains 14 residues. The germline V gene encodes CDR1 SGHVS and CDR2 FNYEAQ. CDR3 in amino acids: CASSPRMRSYEQYF. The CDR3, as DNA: TGTGCCAGCAGCCCCCGGATGCGCTCCTACGAGCAGTACTTC. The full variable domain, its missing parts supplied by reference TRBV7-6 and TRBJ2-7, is GAGVSQSPRYKVTKRGQDVALRCDPISGHVSLYWYRQALGQGPEFLTYFNYEAQQDKSGLPNDRFSAERPEGSISTLTIQRTEQRDSAMYRCASSPRMRSYEQYFGPGTRLTVT.

CDR3 sequence (DNA): TGCAGCGTGACTCTAGCGGGGTTCCGGGAGACCCAGTACTTC. Translation: CSVTLAGFRETQYF. The chain uses TRBV29-1 and TRBJ2-5; 9 positions match TRBD2. V shed 6 bases, J shed 5 bases, and the junction held 10 bases outside the gene matches. Germline CDR1 is SQVTM and CDR2 is ANQGSEA. The CDR3 is made up of 14 amino acids.

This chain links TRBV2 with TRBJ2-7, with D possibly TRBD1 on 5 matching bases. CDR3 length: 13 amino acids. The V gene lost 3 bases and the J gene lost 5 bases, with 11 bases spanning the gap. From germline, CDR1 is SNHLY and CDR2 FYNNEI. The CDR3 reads CASSDRRGNEQYF. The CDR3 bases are TGTGCCAGCAGTGATAGAAGGGGCAACGAGCAGTACTTC.

DNA for the CDR3: TGTGCCAGCAGCTCTCGGGGGCTTCGGGGTTATCTGTACGAGCAGTACTTC. Its protein product is CASSSRGLRGYLYEQYF. The chain uses TRBV11-3 and TRBJ2-7, with D possibly being TRBD1 or TRBD2 (6 bases each). V was shortened by 4 bases and J by 4 bases, with 23 bases between the two germline ends. The CDR3 sequence is 17 residues long. The V gene's germline CDR1 is SGHNT and CDR2 YENEEA.

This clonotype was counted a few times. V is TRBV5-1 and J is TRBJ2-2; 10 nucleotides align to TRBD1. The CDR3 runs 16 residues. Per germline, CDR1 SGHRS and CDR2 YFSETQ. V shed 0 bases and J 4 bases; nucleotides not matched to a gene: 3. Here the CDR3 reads CASSLVGQGRTGELFF. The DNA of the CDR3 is TGCGCCAGCAGCTTGGTGGGACAGGGGCGCACCGGGGAGCTGTTTTTT.

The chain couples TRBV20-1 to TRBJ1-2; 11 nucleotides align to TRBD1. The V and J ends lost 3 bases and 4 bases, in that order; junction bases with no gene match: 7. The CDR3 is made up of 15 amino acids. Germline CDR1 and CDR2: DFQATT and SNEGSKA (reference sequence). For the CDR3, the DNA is TGCAGTGCTAGGGGCCGGACAGGGGGCGGCTATGGCTACACCTTC. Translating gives CSARGRTGGGYGYTF.

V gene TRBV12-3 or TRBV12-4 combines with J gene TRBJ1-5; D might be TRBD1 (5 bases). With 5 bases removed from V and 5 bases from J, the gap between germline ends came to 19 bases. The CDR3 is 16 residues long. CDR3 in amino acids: CASSRFADPGHQPQHF. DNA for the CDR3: TGTGCCAGCAGTCGATTCGCGGACCCGGGACATCAGCCCCAGCATTTT.